This TCR beta chain appears in the sequencing data of a study of T cells in severe cutaneous drug reactions (dated by TCRdb to between 2018 and 2020). About the study as a whole: Recruitment took place between the early 2010s and the late 2010s, drawing patients from Taiwan, Thailand and a European registry network. Enrollment was limited to patients whose SJS/TEN or DRESS diagnosis was probable or definite according to RegiSCAR criteria. The Naranjo algorithm and the ALDEN drug causality algorithm were used to assign the culprit drug. Biological samples, such as blister fluids/cells and PBMC, were collected from patients during the acute or recovery stage. The study paired bulk TCR sequencing with single-cell sequencing, quantitative PCR validation, functional assays and transgenic mouse experiments. Libraries were prepared using iRepertoire multiplex PCR, and a comparison was cited by the authors in which similar capture of abundant clonotypes was shown across iRepertoire and 5' RACE methods with or without UMI.

For both bulk and single-cell sequencing, libraries were prepared with the iRepertoire multiplex PCR system and TCR subtype-specific primers. Multiplex PCR with primers aimed at the V, D and J gene regions produced the bulk TCR beta libraries. Each sample contributed roughly 100-550 ng of RNA as input for preparing the bulk TCR library. An Illumina MiSeq was used to sequence bulk TCR beta amplicons. The original methods were these. Sample misassignments and low-quality sequencing reads were filtered out during quality control steps. CDR3 was defined as the amino acids between the V-gene Y[YFLI]C motif and the J-segment [FW]GXGT motif. CDR3 clonotypes and TRBV and TRBJ gene assignments were based on the IMGT database. For each sample, TRBV expression was normalized against the mean for the same gene in PBMC from more than 40 healthy donors. Reads reprocessed by TCRdb are summarized as one entry per CDR3 protein sequence, and DNA is absent. In this record, the V and J calls reflect TCRdb's handling and not the investigators' own analysis. The table for this sample lists just over 20,000 distinct CDR3 sequences. The ten largest make up just under 7.5% of the sample.

From its cysteine to its phenylalanine, the CDR3 spans 16 amino acids. The protein alone is recorded here. CDR1 SGHRS and CDR2 YFSETQ were looked up in the germline V gene. Points on this clonotype: It lacks a known antigen.

Sequencing was performed on donors who were patients with carbamazepine-induced Stevens-Johnson syndrome or toxic epidermal necrolysis (CBZ-SJS/TEN). Peripheral blood repertoires were obtained from CBZ-SJS/TEN patients of Han Chinese (roughly five) and European (about 6) origin. To look for drug-specific clonotypes, next-generation sequencing was used to profile the T cell receptor repertoires of patients with drug-induced severe cutaneous adverse reactions. RNA was isolated from either blister cells of skin lesions or peripheral blood mononuclear cells. The research as a whole found: The authors stated that further study is still needed to find out whether the public TCR applies more generally to SJS/TEN caused by other drugs. CBZ-SJS/TEN patients showed strongly increased TRBV12-4 usage, with averages of approximately 32% in blister cells and roughly 5% in PBMC. All seven CBZ-SJS/TEN blister samples contained a public TCRbeta CDR3 (mean approximately 14%), which was undetectable or scarce in tolerant-control and healthy-donor PBMC.

The TCR comes from a human donor with toxic epidermal necrolysis, a severe cutaneous drug reaction. The chain couples TRBV5-1 to TRBJ1-2. Sequencing used PBMCs. The CDR3 protein: CASSYDLAGMMDGYTF.